These 18 T cell receptor beta chains were sequenced from one sample in a study of T-cell memory formation after mild COVID-19. TCRdb recomputed calls from the 5' RACE reads with MiXCR, one row per CDR3 protein. The sample consists of 250,000 to 300,000 distinct CDR3 sequences, about 17% of them appearing once. The sequenced sample consisted of PBMCs or a T cell subset sorted from them (not recorded which). The source of these receptors is a man younger than 30 who had mild COVID-19 (a few samples of this study predate the infection). Cell type and time point are not known.

The genes are TRBV23-1 and TRBJ2-3; 10 bases are a match to TRBD1. TRBV23-1 is an ORF, with its function uncertain. The junction had 8 bases not matched to a gene; V was cut back by 3 bases and J by 2 bases. This CDR3 comprises 17 residues. CDR3 sequence: CASSHYRTGGDTDTQYF. DNA of the CDR3: TGCGCCAGCAGTCATTACCGGACAGGGGGAGACACAGATACGCAGTATTTT.

In this sample, this clonotype turned up a few times. The V gene is TRBV30, the J gene TRBJ2-5; no reliable D call. This CDR3 comprises 11 residues. V lost 1 base and J lost 5, with 5 bases in between. The V gene's germline CDR1 is GTSNPN and CDR2 SVGIG (reference sequence). CDR3 sequence: CAWSGTETQYF. The CDR3 DNA reads TGTGCCTGGAGTGGCACGGAGACCCAGTACTTC.

The chain employs TRBV5-1 and TRBJ1-1; 9 positions match TRBD1. Germline loops: CDR1 SGHRS, CDR2 YFSETQ. This CDR3 spans 14 amino acids. The ends lost 4 bases at V and 3 bases at J; junction bases unmatched: 4. The CDR3 DNA is TGCGCCAGCAGCGTCCGACAGGGGGACACTGAAGCTTTCTTT. Translating gives CASSVRQGDTEAFF.

The gene calls are TRBV20-1 and TRBJ2-7; a weak D match, TRBD2 (5 bases). The CDR3 contains 14 residues. The V end was cut by 0 bases, the J end by 3 bases, with 12 bases between. CDR1 and CDR2 from the germline V gene are DFQATT and SNEGSKA (reference sequence). The CDR3 is CSARDAGRIYEQYF. CDR3 DNA: TGCAGTGCTAGAGACGCGGGCAGAATCTACGAGCAGTACTTC.

This clonotype was seen more than once but under ten times. This chain uses TRBV4-1 with TRBJ1-5, with no clear D. CDR3 length: 15 residues. V was trimmed by 0 bases and J by 10 bases, leaving 16 bases between them. CDR1 MGHRA and CDR2 YSYEKL come from the germline V gene. The CDR3 reads CASSQDEARFSPQHF. The CDR3 DNA reads TGCGCCAGCAGCCAAGATGAGGCCAGGTTCTCCCCCCAGCATTTT.

The gene calls are TRBV6-6 and TRBJ1-4, with 7 nucleotides matching TRBD1. J lost 6 bases, V lost 5 bases, and 12 bases had no gene match. The length of the CDR3 is 16 residues. Germline CDR1 reads MNHNY; CDR2 reads SVGAGI (reference sequence). CDR3 DNA: TGTGCCAGCAGTCGCCTTGGACAGGTCTATGATGAAAAACTGTTTTTT. Translation: CASSRLGQVYDEKLFF.

This clonotype was seen a few times. The V gene is TRBV7-9, the J gene TRBJ1-2; TRBD1 matches 9 bases. This CDR3 comprises 16 residues. CDR1 is SEHNR and CDR2 is FQNEAQ in the germline V gene (reference sequence). The V segment lost 4 bases and the J segment 6 bases; nucleotides outside the gene matches: 12. CDR3 residues: CASSSFRDRDSHGYTF. CDR3 sequence (DNA): TGTGCCAGCAGCTCCTTCCGGGACAGGGATAGTCATGGCTACACCTTC.

Ten or more counts support this clonotype. The chain is built from TRBV7-6 and TRBJ1-6, with TRBD1 matching 10 bases. This CDR3 comprises 15 residues. CDR1 is SGHVS and CDR2 is FNYEAQ in the germline V gene. V trimming: 4 bases; J trimming: 10 bases; junction bases outside the gene matches: 7. CDR3 coding DNA: TGTGCCAGCAGCTCGGGACAGGGGAAAATCTCACCCCTCCACTTT. It translates to CASSSGQGKISPLHF.

The chain has TRBV2 and TRBJ1-1; no reliable D call. Germline assignment: CDR1 SNHLY and CDR2 FYNNEI. The CDR3 loop spans 13 amino acids. With 6 bases removed from V and 2 bases from J, the gap between germline ends came to 10 bases. CDR3 sequence reads: CASSPGYNTEAFF. The CDR3 bases are TGTGCCAGCAGCCCCGGATACAACACTGAAGCTTTCTTT.

For the CDR3, the DNA is TGTGCCGGGATAGACGGGGGAAGGGAAAAACTGTTTTTT. Protein: CAGIDGGREKLFF. The chain joins TRBV30 to TRBJ1-4; TRBD1 is a possible D gene (5 bases). V gave up 8 bases and J gave up 8 bases, with 18 bases separating them. The CDR3 extends over 13 amino acids. Germline V lookup: CDR1 GTSNPN, CDR2 SVGIG (reference sequence).

The chain joins TRBV9 to TRBJ2-7; TRBD1 matches at 7 bases. V shed 4 bases and J 3 bases; nucleotides not matched to a gene: 10. Per the germline V gene, CDR1 is SGDLS and CDR2 is YYNGEE. The CDR3 is made up of 15 amino acids. This chain's CDR3 is CASSPQGVQNYEQYF. CDR3 bases: TGTGCCAGCAGCCCCCAGGGGGTGCAGAACTACGAGCAGTACTTC.

The CDR3 nucleotides are TGCGCCAGCAGCCCGTGGGTGCCTAGCGGGGGCAAAAACATTCAGTACTTC. This sequence encodes CASSPWVPSGGKNIQYF. The gene calls are TRBV4-3 and TRBJ2-4; 10 bases align to TRBD2. Germline values: CDR1 LGHNA, CDR2 YSLEER. There are 17 residues in the CDR3. Unmatched junction bases numbered 9, after V lost 4 bases and J lost 3 bases.

The genes are TRBV25-1 and TRBJ2-5; 8 bases are a match to TRBD1. The CDR3 is made up of 14 amino acids. The trim removed 5 bases at V and 9 bases at J, leaving 11 bases unmatched. CDR1 and CDR2 from the germline V gene are MGHDK and SYGVNS. The CDR3 loop reads CASSLTGVPGAQYF. The CDR3 bases are TGTGCCAGCAGTTTGACAGGGGTCCCTGGGGCCCAGTACTTC. Using reference TRBV25-1 and TRBJ2-5 for the parts outside the CDR3, the full variable domain is EADIYQTPRYLVIGTGKKITLECSQTMGHDKMYWYQQDPGMELHLIHYSYGVNSTEKGDLSSESTVSRIRTEHFPLTLESARPSHTSQYLCASSLTGVPGAQYFGPGTRLLVL.

This clonotype was counted only a few times. V gene TRBV24-1 combines with J gene TRBJ2-3; D not certain. Germline lookup yields CDR1 KGHDR and CDR2 SFDVKD. V lost 0 bases and J lost 0, with 9 bases in between. The CDR3 runs to 16 residues. The CDR3 sequence: CATSDLHSASTDTQYF. CDR3 DNA: TGTGCCACCAGTGATTTGCACAGCGCCAGCACAGATACGCAGTATTTT.

In this sample, this clonotype turned up a few times. The chain combines TRBV28 with TRBJ2-3; D gene ambiguous. The CDR3 length is 13 residues. The V gene lost 3 bases and the J gene lost 10 bases, with 14 bases spanning the gap. Germline V gene sequence: CDR1 MDHEN, CDR2 SYDVKM. The CDR3 loop reads CASSLAARMAQYF. The CDR3 DNA is TGTGCCAGCAGTTTGGCGGCGAGAATGGCGCAGTATTTT. The variable domain in full, completed from reference TRBV28 and TRBJ2-3, reads DVKVTQSSRYLVKRTGEKVFLECVQDMDHENMFWYRQDPGLGLRLIYFSYDVKMKEKGDIPEGYSVSREKKERFSLILESASTNQTSMYLCASSLAARMAQYFGPGTRLTVL.

In its sample, this clonotype was seen many times. This chain links TRBV12-3 or TRBV12-4 with TRBJ2-5; possible D gene TRBD1, 6 bases. This CDR3 has 15 amino acids. Trimming left V 1 base short and J 1 base short, with 10 bases between. CDR3 coding DNA: TGTGCCAGCAGTTTAGTCGGGACACTCCAAGAGACCCAGTACTTC. It specifies CASSLVGTLQETQYF.

This clonotype was recorded a few times. The gene calls are TRBV7-2 and TRBJ1-2; D not certain. The CDR3 totals 14 residues. Germline V gene sequence: CDR1 SGHTA, CDR2 FQGNSA. Trimming pared 2 bases from V and 10 bases from J, leaving 17 bases between. The CDR3 protein is CASSLFESGPTYTF. In DNA form, the CDR3 reads TGTGCCAGCAGCTTATTCGAATCGGGTCCTACCTACACCTTC.

There are a few counts of this clonotype. J is TRBJ2-3 and V is TRBV5-4; D is undetermined. Between the trimmed V and J ends, which lost 2 bases and 0 bases, there was a span of 7 bases. CDR3 size: 14 residues. Germline lookup yields CDR1 SGHNT and CDR2 YYREEE (reference sequence). The CDR3 sequence: CASSFMGSTDTQYF. CDR3 coding DNA: TGTGCCAGCAGCTTCATGGGTAGCACAGATACGCAGTATTTT.